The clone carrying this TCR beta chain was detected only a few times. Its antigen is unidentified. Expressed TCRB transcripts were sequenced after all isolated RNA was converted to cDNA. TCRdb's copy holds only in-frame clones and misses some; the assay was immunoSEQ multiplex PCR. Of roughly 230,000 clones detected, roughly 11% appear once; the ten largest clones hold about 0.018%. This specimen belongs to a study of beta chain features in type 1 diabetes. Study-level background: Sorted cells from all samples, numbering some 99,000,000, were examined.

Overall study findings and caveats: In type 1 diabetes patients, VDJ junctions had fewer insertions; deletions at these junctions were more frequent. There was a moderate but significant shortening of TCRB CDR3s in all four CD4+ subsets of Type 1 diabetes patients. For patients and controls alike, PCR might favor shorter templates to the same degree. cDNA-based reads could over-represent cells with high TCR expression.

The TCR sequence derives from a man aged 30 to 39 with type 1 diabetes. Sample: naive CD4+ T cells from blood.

CDR3 nucleotide sequence: TGTGCCAGCAGCTTAGCGCAGGGGTACTATGGCTACACCTTC. This codes for CASSLAQGYYGYTF. The chain employs TRBV7-2 and TRBJ1-2; D possibly corresponds to TRBD1 (6 bases). The CDR3 totals 14 residues. The ends were cut back, 0 bases at V and 3 bases at J, with 8 bases in the middle. CDR1 SGHTA and CDR2 FQGNSA come from the germline V gene.